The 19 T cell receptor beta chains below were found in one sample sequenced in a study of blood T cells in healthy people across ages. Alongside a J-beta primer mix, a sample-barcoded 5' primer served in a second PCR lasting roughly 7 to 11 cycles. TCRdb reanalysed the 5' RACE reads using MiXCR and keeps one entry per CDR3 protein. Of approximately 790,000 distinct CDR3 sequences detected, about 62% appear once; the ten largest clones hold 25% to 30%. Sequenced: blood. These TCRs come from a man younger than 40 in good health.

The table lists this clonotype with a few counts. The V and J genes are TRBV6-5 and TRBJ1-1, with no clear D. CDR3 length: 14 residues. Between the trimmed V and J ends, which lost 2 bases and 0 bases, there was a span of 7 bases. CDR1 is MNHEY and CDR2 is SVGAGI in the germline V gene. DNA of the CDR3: TGTGCCAGCAGTTACGGAACGGTGAACACTGAAGCTTTCTTT. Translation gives CASSYGTVNTEAFF.

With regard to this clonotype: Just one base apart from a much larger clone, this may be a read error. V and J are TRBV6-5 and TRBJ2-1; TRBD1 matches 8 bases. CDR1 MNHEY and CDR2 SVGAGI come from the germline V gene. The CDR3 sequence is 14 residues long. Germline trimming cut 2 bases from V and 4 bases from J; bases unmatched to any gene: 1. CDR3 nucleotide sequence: TGTGCCAGCAGTTACACAGGGGGGTACAATGAGCAGTTCTTC. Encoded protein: CASSYTGGYNEQFF.

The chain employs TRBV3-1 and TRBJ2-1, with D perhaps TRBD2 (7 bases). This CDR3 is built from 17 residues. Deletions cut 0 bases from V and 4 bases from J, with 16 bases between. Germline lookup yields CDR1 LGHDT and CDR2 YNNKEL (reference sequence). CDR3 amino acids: CASSQDLLGGLYNEQFF. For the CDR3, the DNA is TGTGCCAGCAGCCAAGACTTGTTGGGGGGGCTATACAATGAGCAGTTCTTC.

The CDR3 DNA follows: TGTGCCAGCAGTCCACGACGATTACAGGCTTCTTCCTACGAGCAGTACTTC. Translating it yields CASSPRRLQASSYEQYF. The chain recombines TRBV6-1 with TRBJ2-7; tentatively, D is TRBD1 (5 bases). This CDR3 is 17 amino acids long. The V and J ends lost 5 bases and 1 base respectively, with 21 bases between them. Germline V gene data show CDR1 as MNHNS and CDR2 as SASEGT.

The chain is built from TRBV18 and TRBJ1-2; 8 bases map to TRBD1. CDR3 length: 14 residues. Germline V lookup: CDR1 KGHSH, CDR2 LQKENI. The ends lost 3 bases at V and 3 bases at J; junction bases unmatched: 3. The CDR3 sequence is CASSPDRDHYGYTF. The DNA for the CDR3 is TGTGCCAGCTCACCGGACAGGGATCACTATGGCTACACCTTC. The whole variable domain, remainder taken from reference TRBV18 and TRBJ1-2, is NAGVMQNPRHLVRRRGQEARLRCSPMKGHSHVYWYRQLPEEGLKFMVYLQKENIIDESGMPKERFSAEFPKEGPSILRIQQVVRGDSAAYFCASSPDRDHYGYTFGSGTRLTVV.

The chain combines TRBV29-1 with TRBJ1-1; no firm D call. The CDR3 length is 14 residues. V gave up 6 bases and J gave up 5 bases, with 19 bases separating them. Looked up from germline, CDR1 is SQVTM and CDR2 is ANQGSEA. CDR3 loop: CSVGKGTVGTEAFF. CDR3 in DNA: TGCAGCGTGGGGAAAGGAACAGTCGGAACTGAAGCTTTCTTT.

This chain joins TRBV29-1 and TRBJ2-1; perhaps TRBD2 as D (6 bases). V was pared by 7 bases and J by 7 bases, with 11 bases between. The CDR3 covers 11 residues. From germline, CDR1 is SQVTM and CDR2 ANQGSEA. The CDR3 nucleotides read TGCAGCGAAGTGGCGGGGAATGAGCAGTTCTTC. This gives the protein CSEVAGNEQFF.

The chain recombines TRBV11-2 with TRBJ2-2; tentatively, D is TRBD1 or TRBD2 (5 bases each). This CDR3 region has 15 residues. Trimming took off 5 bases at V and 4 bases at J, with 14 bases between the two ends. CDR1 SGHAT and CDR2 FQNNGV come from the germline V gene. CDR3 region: CASSRPREITGELFF. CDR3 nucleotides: TGTGCCAGCAGCCGTCCCAGGGAGATCACCGGGGAGCTGTTTTTT.

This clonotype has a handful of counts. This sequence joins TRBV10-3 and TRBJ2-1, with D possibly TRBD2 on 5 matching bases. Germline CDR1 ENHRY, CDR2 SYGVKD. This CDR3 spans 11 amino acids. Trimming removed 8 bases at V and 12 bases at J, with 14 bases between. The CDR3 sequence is CAIPGESGQFF. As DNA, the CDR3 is TGTGCCATCCCCGGGGAGTCCGGGCAGTTCTTC.

The DNA for the CDR3 is TGTGCCAGCAGCCCCAGGGGACAGGCTTACTACGAGCAGTACTTC. This encodes CASSPRGQAYYEQYF. The chain employs TRBV9 and TRBJ2-4; 8 bases match TRBD1. The J call could be wrong; TRBJ2-7 is a better fit for the DNA end. The CDR3 is 15 residues long. Germline V gene lookup returns CDR1 SGDLS and CDR2 YYNGEE.

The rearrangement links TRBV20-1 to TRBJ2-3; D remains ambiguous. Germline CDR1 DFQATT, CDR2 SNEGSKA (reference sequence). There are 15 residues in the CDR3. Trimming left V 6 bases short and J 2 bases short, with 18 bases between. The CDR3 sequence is CSASIISSLTDTQYF. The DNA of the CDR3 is TGCAGTGCCAGTATCATCAGTTCCCTCACAGATACGCAGTATTTT.

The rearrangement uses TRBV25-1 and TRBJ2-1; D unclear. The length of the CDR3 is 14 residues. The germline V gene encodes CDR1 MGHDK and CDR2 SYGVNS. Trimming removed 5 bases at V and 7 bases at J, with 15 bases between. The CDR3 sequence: CASSTRSTWNEQFF. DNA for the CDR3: TGTGCCAGCAGTACACGCAGCACGTGGAATGAGCAGTTCTTC.

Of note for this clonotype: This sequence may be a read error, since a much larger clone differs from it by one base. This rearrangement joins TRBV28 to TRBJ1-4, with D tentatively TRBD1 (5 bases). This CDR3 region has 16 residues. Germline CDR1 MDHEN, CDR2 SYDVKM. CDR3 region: CVSSSPGGDTNEKLFF. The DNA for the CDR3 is TGTGTCAGCAGTTCCCCAGGAGGGGACACTAATGAAAAACTGTTTTTT.

CDR3 amino acids: CASRGGDAYGYTF. CDR3 in DNA: TGTGCCAGCAGGGGGGGAGACGCCTATGGCTACACCTTC. The rearrangement joins TRBV25-1 to TRBJ1-2, with D possibly matching TRBD1 (5 bases). Germline V lookup: CDR1 MGHDK, CDR2 SYGVNS. The CDR3 covers 13 residues. The germline V and J ends were trimmed by 6 bases and 4 bases, with 12 bases remaining between them.

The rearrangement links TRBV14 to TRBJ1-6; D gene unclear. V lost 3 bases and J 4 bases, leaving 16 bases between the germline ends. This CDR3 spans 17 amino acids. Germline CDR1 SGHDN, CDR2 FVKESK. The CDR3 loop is CASSHGHPGLYNSPLHF. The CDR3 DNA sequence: TGTGCCAGCAGCCATGGTCACCCGGGCCTTTATAATTCACCCCTCCACTTT.

The CDR3 loop reads CASSTSGGQNTGELFF. In nucleotides, the CDR3 is TGTGCCAGCAGTACTTCCGGGGGGCAGAACACCGGGGAGCTGTTTTTT. This chain links TRBV28 with TRBJ2-2; D is perhaps TRBD2 (7 bases). V dropped 5 bases and J dropped 1 base, with 14 bases sitting between them. The CDR3 has 16 amino acids. Germline CDR1 is MDHEN and CDR2 is SYDVKM. The variable domain in full, with the rest retrieved from reference TRBV28 and TRBJ2-2, is DVKVTQSSRYLVKRTGEKVFLECVQDMDHENMFWYRQDPGLGLRLIYFSYDVKMKEKGDIPEGYSVSREKKERFSLILESASTNQTSMYLCASSTSGGQNTGELFFGEGSRLTVL.

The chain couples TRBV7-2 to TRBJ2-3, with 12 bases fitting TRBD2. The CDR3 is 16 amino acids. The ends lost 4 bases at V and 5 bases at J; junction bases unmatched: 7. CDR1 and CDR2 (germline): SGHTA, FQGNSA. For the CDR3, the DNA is TGTGCCAGCAGCTCGACTAGCGGGGGCTACATAGATACGCAGTATTTT. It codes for CASSSTSGGYIDTQYF.

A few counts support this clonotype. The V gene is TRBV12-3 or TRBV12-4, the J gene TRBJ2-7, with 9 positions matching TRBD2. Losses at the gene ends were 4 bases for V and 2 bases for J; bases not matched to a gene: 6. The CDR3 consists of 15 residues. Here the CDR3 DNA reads TGTGCCAGCAGTTCTGGACTAGCGAGGCCCTACGAGCAGTACTTC. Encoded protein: CASSSGLARPYEQYF.

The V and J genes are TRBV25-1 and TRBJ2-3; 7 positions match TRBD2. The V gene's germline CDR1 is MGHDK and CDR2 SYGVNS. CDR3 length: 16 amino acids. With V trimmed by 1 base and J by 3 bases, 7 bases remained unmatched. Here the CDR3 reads CASSEFKRGGTDTQYF. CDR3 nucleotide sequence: TGTGCCAGCAGTGAATTCAAGCGGGGAGGGACAGATACGCAGTATTTT.